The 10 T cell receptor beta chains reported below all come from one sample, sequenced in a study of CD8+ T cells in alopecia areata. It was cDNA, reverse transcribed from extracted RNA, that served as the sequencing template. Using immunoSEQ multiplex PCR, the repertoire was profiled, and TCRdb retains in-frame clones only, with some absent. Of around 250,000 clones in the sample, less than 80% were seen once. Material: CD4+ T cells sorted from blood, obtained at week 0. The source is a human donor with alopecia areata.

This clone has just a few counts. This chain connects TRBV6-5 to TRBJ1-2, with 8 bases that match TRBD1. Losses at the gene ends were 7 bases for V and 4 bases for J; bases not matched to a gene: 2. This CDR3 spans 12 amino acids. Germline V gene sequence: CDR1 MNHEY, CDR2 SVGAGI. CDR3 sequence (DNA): TGTGCCAGCACCACAGGGGGCTATGGCTACACCTTC. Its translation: CASTTGGYGYTF.

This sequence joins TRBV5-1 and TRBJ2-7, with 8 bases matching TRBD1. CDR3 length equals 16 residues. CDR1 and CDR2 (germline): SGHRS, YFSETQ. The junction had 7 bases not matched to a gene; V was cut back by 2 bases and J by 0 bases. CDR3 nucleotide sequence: TGCGCCAGCAGCTTCACAGGGGGAGTTAGCTCCTACGAGCAGTACTTC. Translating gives CASSFTGGVSSYEQYF.

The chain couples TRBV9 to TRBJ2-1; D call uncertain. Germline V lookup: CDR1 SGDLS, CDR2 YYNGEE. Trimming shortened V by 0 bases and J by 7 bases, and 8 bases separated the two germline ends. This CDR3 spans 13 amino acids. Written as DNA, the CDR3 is TGTGCCAGCAGCGTAGATCTCAAGAATGAGCAGTTCTTC. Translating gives CASSVDLKNEQFF.

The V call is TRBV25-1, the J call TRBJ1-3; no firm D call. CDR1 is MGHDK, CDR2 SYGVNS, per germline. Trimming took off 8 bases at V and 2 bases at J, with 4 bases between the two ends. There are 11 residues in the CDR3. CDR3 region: CASGTGNTIYF. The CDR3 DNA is TGTGCCAGCGGGACTGGAAACACCATATATTTT.

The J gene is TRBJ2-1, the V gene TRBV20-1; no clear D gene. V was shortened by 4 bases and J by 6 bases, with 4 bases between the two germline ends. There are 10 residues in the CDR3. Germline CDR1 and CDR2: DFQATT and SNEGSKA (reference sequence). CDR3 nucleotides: TGCAGTGCTAAGTCCAATGAGCAGTTCTTC. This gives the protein CSAKSNEQFF.

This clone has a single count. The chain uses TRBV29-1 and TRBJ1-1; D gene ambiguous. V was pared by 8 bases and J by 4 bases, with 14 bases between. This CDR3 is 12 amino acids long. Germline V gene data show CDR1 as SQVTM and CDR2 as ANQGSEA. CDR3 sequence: CSLGPGGTEAFF. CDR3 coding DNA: TGCAGCCTCGGACCGGGTGGCACTGAAGCTTTCTTT.

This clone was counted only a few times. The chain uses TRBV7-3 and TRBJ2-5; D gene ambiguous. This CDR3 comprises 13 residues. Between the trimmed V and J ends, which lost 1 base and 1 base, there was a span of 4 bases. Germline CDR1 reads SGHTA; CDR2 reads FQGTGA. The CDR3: CASSLNSQETQYF. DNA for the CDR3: TGTGCCAGCAGCTTAAACAGCCAAGAGACCCAGTACTTC. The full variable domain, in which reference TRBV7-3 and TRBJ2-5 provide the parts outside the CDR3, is GAGVSQTPSNKVTEKGKYVELRCDPISGHTALYWYRQSLGQGPEFLIYFQGTGAADDSGLPNDRFFAVRPEGSVSTLKIQRTERGDSAVYLCASSLNSQETQYFGPGTRLLVL.

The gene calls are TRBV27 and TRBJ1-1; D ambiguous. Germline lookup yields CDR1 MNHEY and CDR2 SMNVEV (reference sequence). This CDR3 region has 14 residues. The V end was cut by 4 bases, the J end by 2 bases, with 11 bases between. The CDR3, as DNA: TGTGCCAGCAGTTCGTGGGCCCTTAACACTGAAGCTTTCTTT. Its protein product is CASSSWALNTEAFF.

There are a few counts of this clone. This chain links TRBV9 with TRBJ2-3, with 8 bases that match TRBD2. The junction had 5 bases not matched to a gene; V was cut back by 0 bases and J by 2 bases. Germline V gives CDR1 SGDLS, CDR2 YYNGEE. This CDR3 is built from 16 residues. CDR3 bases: TGTGCCAGCAGCGTAGGAGCGGGGGCCTACACAGATACGCAGTATTTT. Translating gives CASSVGAGAYTDTQYF.

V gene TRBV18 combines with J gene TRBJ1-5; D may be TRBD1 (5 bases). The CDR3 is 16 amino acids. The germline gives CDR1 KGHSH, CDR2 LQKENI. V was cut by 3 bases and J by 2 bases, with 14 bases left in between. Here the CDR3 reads CASSPPSGDGNQPQHF. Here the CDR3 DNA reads TGTGCCAGCTCACCTCCGAGCGGGGACGGCAATCAGCCCCAGCATTTT.